The 16 T cell receptor beta chains listed next were all sequenced from one sample in a study of T-cell memory formation after mild COVID-19. From the 5' RACE reads, TCRdb called clonotypes with MiXCR, one entry per CDR3 protein. The table lists about 160,000 distinct CDR3 sequences, about a third of them singletons, with around 12% in the top ten. The specimen was PBMCs or a T cell subset sorted from them (not recorded which). The receptors here all came from an adult woman who had mild COVID-19 (a few samples of this study predate the infection). Cell type and time point are not known.

In this sample, this clonotype turned up a few times. The chain couples TRBV29-1 to TRBJ2-7, with D perhaps being TRBD1 or TRBD2 (6 bases each). This CDR3 comprises 16 residues. In germline, CDR1 is SQVTM, CDR2 ANQGSEA. V was pared by 2 bases and J by 0 bases, with 17 bases between. The CDR3 nucleotides read TGCAGCGTTGAATCTGGGGGGCAGGGGTTCTCCTACGAGCAGTACTTC. As protein: CSVESGGQGFSYEQYF.

The chain carries TRBV3-1 and TRBJ2-7; no clear D gene. Germline CDR1 LGHDT, CDR2 YNNKEL (reference sequence). Trimming took off 6 bases at V and 3 bases at J, with 6 bases between the two ends. The length of the CDR3 is 11 residues. The CDR3 DNA reads TGTGCCAGCAGTAACTACTACGAGCAGTACTTC. It yields the protein CASSNYYEQYF.

This chain connects TRBV9 to TRBJ2-1; the D is unclear. The CDR3 extends over 16 amino acids. Trimming took off 3 bases at V and 4 bases at J, with 17 bases between the two ends. CDR1 is SGDLS, CDR2 YYNGEE, per germline. The CDR3, as DNA: TGTGCCAGCAGCGCAGCCGCCCTGGGCCTTTACAATGAGCAGTTCTTC. This codes for CASSAAALGLYNEQFF.

The gene calls are TRBV7-2 and TRBJ2-7; tentatively, D is TRBD2 (6 bases). The CDR3 has 15 amino acids. In germline, CDR1 is SGHTA, CDR2 FQGNSA. The V end was cut by 3 bases, the J end by 5 bases, with 17 bases between. CDR3 residues: CASSLGVLAGDEQYF. Here the CDR3 DNA reads TGTGCCAGCAGCTTGGGTGTACTAGCTGGGGACGAGCAGTACTTC.

This sequence joins TRBV7-6 and TRBJ2-3; tentatively, D is TRBD2 (5 bases). The CDR3 totals 17 residues. The germline V gene encodes CDR1 SGHVS and CDR2 FNYEAQ. V gave up 3 bases and J gave up 1 base, with 17 bases separating them. This chain's CDR3 is CASSLYGLSRGTDTQYF. Written as DNA, the CDR3 is TGTGCCAGCAGCTTGTATGGGTTGTCGAGGGGCACAGATACGCAGTATTTT.

J is TRBJ1-2 and V is TRBV2; 7 nucleotides align to TRBD1. The V and J ends lost 5 bases and 4 bases, in that order; junction bases with no gene match: 4. CDR1 SNHLY and CDR2 FYNNEI come from the germline V gene. CDR3 length: 13 amino acids. In DNA form, the CDR3 reads TGTGCCAGCAGTCGCCGGGACAGCTATGGCTACACCTTC. It is translated as CASSRRDSYGYTF.

CDR3 sequence reads: CASSQDGREYYNEQFF. As DNA, the CDR3 is TGTGCCAGCAGCCAAGATGGGCGGGAGTACTACAATGAGCAGTTCTTC. J is TRBJ2-1 and V is TRBV11-3, with 7 positions matching TRBD2. CDR3 length: 16 residues. V was pared by 5 bases and J by 3 bases, with 10 bases of the junction left unmatched. From germline, CDR1 is SGHNT and CDR2 YENEEA.

This clonotype was counted a single time. This rearrangement joins TRBV10-3 to TRBJ2-5; no firm D call. The V gene lost 0 bases and the J gene lost 4 bases, with 6 bases spanning the gap. The CDR3 is made up of 13 amino acids. From germline, CDR1 is ENHRY and CDR2 SYGVKD. In nucleotides, the CDR3 is TGTGCCATCAGTGAGTCGTGGGGAGAGACCCAGTACTTC. It yields the protein CAISESWGETQYF.

This clonotype was seen only a few times. The gene calls are TRBV4-1 and TRBJ1-2; D gene ambiguous. The CDR3 is 15 amino acids. CDR1 is MGHRA and CDR2 is YSYEKL in the germline V gene. The ends were cut back, 3 bases at V and 8 bases at J, with 19 bases in the middle. CDR3 sequence: CASSQLGLSGWGYTF. Here the CDR3 DNA reads TGCGCCAGCAGCCAGCTCGGGCTCTCCGGATGGGGCTACACCTTC.

The rearrangement uses TRBV6-2 or TRBV6-3 and TRBJ2-7; D tentatively reads TRBD1 or TRBD2 (5 bases each). Germline V CDR1 and CDR2: MNHEY, SVGEGT. The CDR3 length is 14 residues. Trimming removed 5 bases from V and 4 bases from J, with 15 bases in between. The CDR3: CASSQLGTRYEQYF. CDR3 sequence (DNA): TGTGCCAGCAGTCAACTCGGGACCAGGTACGAGCAGTACTTC.

This clonotype was recorded a few times. The rearrangement joins TRBV7-2 to TRBJ2-7; no definite D call. V gave up 1 base and J gave up 0 bases, with 10 bases separating them. The germline gives CDR1 SGHTA, CDR2 FQGNSA. The CDR3 has 15 residues. CDR3 nucleotides: TGTGCCAGCAGCTTAGGGCGGAATCCCTCCTACGAGCAGTACTTC. It yields the protein CASSLGRNPSYEQYF.

V gene TRBV9 combines with J gene TRBJ2-3, with 7 positions matching TRBD1. There are 16 residues in the CDR3. Germline lookup yields CDR1 SGDLS and CDR2 YYNGEE. With V trimmed by 3 bases and J by 2 bases, 9 bases remained unmatched. The CDR3 region has the DNA TGTGCCAGCAGCGGAACCGGACAGGCCCTCACAGATACGCAGTATTTT. It specifies CASSGTGQALTDTQYF.

There are a few counts of this clonotype. The chain joins TRBV7-3 to TRBJ1-1, with a tentative D call TRBD1 (6 bases). This CDR3 region has 15 residues. The germline V and J ends were trimmed by 2 bases and 1 base, with 11 bases remaining between them. Per the germline V gene, CDR1 is SGHTA and CDR2 is FQGTGA. CDR3 sequence: CASSLASTGNTEAFF. In DNA, the CDR3 is TGTGCCAGCAGCTTAGCCTCGACAGGGAACACTGAAGCTTTCTTT.

This rearrangement joins TRBV7-2 to TRBJ2-7, with unresolved D. Trimming removed 4 bases at V and 3 bases at J, with 16 bases between. This CDR3 contains 15 residues. Germline V gene lookup returns CDR1 SGHTA and CDR2 FQGNSA. The CDR3 spells CASSSPLPLGYEQYF. Here the CDR3 DNA reads TGTGCCAGCAGCTCCCCCCTCCCCCTCGGCTACGAGCAGTACTTC. Supplemented by reference TRBV7-2 and TRBJ2-7, the full variable domain reads GAGVSQSPSNKVTEKGKDVELRCDPISGHTALYWYRQSLGQGLEFLIYFQGNSAPDKSGLPSDRFSAERTGGSVSTLTIQRTQQEDSAVYLCASSSPLPLGYEQYFGPGTRLTVT.

This clonotype was seen ten or more times. The chain links TRBV29-1 to TRBJ2-7; D gene unclear. V was pared by 4 bases and J by 0 bases, with 19 bases between. The CDR3 runs to 16 residues. Germline assignment: CDR1 SQVTM and CDR2 ANQGSEA. This chain's CDR3 is CSVVMATSLSSYEQYF. CDR3 coding DNA: TGCAGCGTTGTAATGGCGACTTCCCTAAGCTCCTACGAGCAGTACTTC.

The chain uses TRBV6-2 or TRBV6-3 and TRBJ2-7; D gene uncertain. Germline loops: CDR1 MNHEY, CDR2 SVGEGT. The CDR3 is 13 residues long. Trimming left V 4 bases short and J 3 bases short, with 10 bases between. CDR3 nucleotides: TGTGCCAGCAGTTTCCAGGCGATCTACGAGCAGTACTTC. Translating it yields CASSFQAIYEQYF.